Listed below are T cell receptor beta chains from one sample, sequenced in a study of T cell responses to AZD1222 COVID-19 vaccine. Clones were read by immunoSEQ multiplex PCR, and TCRdb kept only the in-frame ones, dropping some. The table shows about 150,000 clones, with about nine tenths occurring only once. The sequenced sample was peripheral blood, obtained on day 0 of AZD1222 vaccination. These receptor sequences come from an adult in good health. Each CDR3 is given with its conserved first and last residue. A D gene is named only where the DNA matches it firmly. Some rows have no size entry. The others give once, few or many, or a class for an expanded clone.

CDR3aa: CSVRQGSSEAFF
CDR3nt: TGCAGCGTCAGACAGGGCAGCTCTGAAGCTTTCTTT
abundance: .
j_gene: TRBJ1-1
d_gene: TRBD1
v_gene: TRBV29-1

CDR3aa: CASSQLQGVGTDTQYF
CDR3nt: TGTGCCAGCAGCCAACTACAGGGGGTCGGGACAGATACGCAGTATTTT
abundance: .
j_gene: TRBJ2-3
d_gene: TRBD1
v_gene: TRBV3-1/TRBV3-2

CDR3aa: CASSPLLAGETGELFF
CDR3nt: TGTGCCAGCTCACCGTTACTAGCGGGGGAAACCGGGGAGCTGTTTTTT
abundance: few
j_gene: TRBJ2-2
d_gene: TRBD2
v_gene: TRBV18

CDR3aa: CASSWSLNYEQYF
CDR3nt: TGTGCCAGCAGCTGGAGTTTGAACTACGAGCAGTACTTC
abundance: .
j_gene: TRBJ2-7
d_gene: .
v_gene: TRBV5-6

CDR3aa: CASRADGDTEAFF
CDR3nt: TGTGCCAGCAGGGCGGACGGGGACACTGAAGCTTTCTTT
abundance: .
j_gene: TRBJ1-1
d_gene: .
v_gene: TRBV6-5

CDR3aa: CASSATSGGGADTQYF
CDR3nt: TGTGCCAGCAGTGCGACTAGCGGGGGAGGCGCAGATACGCAGTATTTT
abundance: once
j_gene: TRBJ2-3
d_gene: TRBD2
v_gene: TRBV6-1

CDR3aa: CASSLGAGGLNSPLHF
CDR3nt: TGTGCCAGCAGCTTAGGGGCAGGGGGACTTAATTCACCCCTCCACTTT
abundance: .
j_gene: TRBJ1-6
d_gene: TRBD1
v_gene: TRBV7-8

CDR3aa: CASGNGTDRLAGFLGGADTQYF
CDR3nt: TGTGCTAGTGGTAACGGGACTGACCGCCTAGCGGGCTTCCTAGGGGGGGCAGATACGCAGTATTTT
abundance: once
j_gene: TRBJ2-3
d_gene: TRBD2
v_gene: TRBV12-5

CDR3aa: CASSPTGGALLLDMNTEAFF
CDR3nt: TGTGCCAGCAGTCCAACAGGGGGGGCTTTGCTATTAGATATGAACACTGAAGCTTTCTTT
abundance: .
j_gene: TRBJ1-1
d_gene: TRBD1
v_gene: TRBV28

CDR3aa: CASSLGIAEQYF
CDR3nt: TGTGCCAGCAGCTTAGGAATCGCCGAGCAGTACTTC
abundance: once
j_gene: TRBJ2-7
d_gene: .
v_gene: TRBV13

CDR3aa: CASSPGQINEKLFF
CDR3nt: TGTGCCAGCAGCCCGGGACAGATTAATGAAAAACTGTTTTTT
abundance: .
j_gene: TRBJ1-4
d_gene: TRBD1
v_gene: TRBV5-8

CDR3aa: CASSLATSGNQPQHF
CDR3nt: TGTGCCAGCAGTTTAGCCACCAGCGGCAATCAGCCCCAGCATTTT
abundance: .
j_gene: TRBJ1-5
d_gene: .
v_gene: TRBV28

CDR3aa: CASSMSGSFTEAFF
CDR3nt: TGTGCCAGTAGTATGTCCGGGTCGTTCACTGAAGCTTTCTTT
abundance: .
j_gene: TRBJ1-1
d_gene: .
v_gene: TRBV19

CDR3aa: CASRLSPAGTGELFF
CDR3nt: TGTGCCAGTCGATTAAGTCCGGCGGGGACCGGGGAGCTGTTTTTT
abundance: .
j_gene: TRBJ2-2
d_gene: .
v_gene: TRBV2

CDR3aa: CASSFDRTGGRNTIYF
CDR3nt: TGTGCCAGCAGCTTTGATCGGACAGGGGGCAGGAACACCATATATTTT
abundance: .
j_gene: TRBJ1-3
d_gene: TRBD1
v_gene: TRBV7-6

CDR3aa: CASSEGSGRDTEAFF
CDR3nt: TGCGCCAGCAGCGAAGGATCAGGGAGGGACACTGAAGCTTTCTTT
abundance: .
j_gene: TRBJ1-1
d_gene: .
v_gene: TRBV5-1

CDR3aa: CASSSDSYLNTEAFF
CDR3nt: TGTGCCAGCAGCTCAGACAGCTATCTGAACACTGAAGCTTTCTTT
abundance: few
j_gene: TRBJ1-1
d_gene: .
v_gene: TRBV11-2

CDR3aa: CASSFGTGRFMAEAFF
CDR3nt: TGTGCCAGCAGCTTCGGGACAGGGCGGTTTATGGCTGAAGCTTTCTTT
abundance: .
j_gene: TRBJ1-1
d_gene: TRBD1
v_gene: TRBV5-5

CDR3aa: CASSSGGNYGYTF
CDR3nt: TGTGCCAGCAGCTCAGGGGGCAACTATGGCTACACCTTC
abundance: .
j_gene: TRBJ1-2
d_gene: TRBD1
v_gene: TRBV6-5

CDR3aa: CASSLTPGGYEQYF
CDR3nt: TGTGCCAGCAGCTTAACACCAGGGGGCTACGAGCAGTACTTC
abundance: .
j_gene: TRBJ2-7
d_gene: TRBD1
v_gene: TRBV11-2

CDR3aa: CASSLSGRQSGYTF
CDR3nt: TGTGCCAGCAGTTTATCCGGACGGCAATCTGGCTACACCTTC
abundance: .
j_gene: TRBJ1-2
d_gene: .
v_gene: TRBV27

CDR3aa: CASSLSTGGDSPLHF
CDR3nt: TGCGCCAGCAGCCTATCGACAGGGGGGGATTCACCCCTCCACTTT
abundance: .
j_gene: TRBJ1-6
d_gene: TRBD1
v_gene: TRBV5-1

CDR3aa: CASRPTGTLRNTIYF
CDR3nt: TGTGCCAGCAGGCCCACCGGGACACTTAGAAACACCATATATTTT
abundance: .
j_gene: TRBJ1-3
d_gene: .
v_gene: TRBV28

CDR3aa: CASSYTPEDTQYF
CDR3nt: TGTGCCAGCAGTTACACTCCTGAGGATACGCAGTATTTT
abundance: .
j_gene: TRBJ2-3
d_gene: .
v_gene: TRBV6-2/TRBV6-3

CDR3aa: CASSQGLGSPLHF
CDR3nt: TGTGCCAGCAGTCAGGGGTTGGGTTCACCCCTCCACTTT
abundance: .
j_gene: TRBJ1-6
d_gene: .
v_gene: TRBV6-5

CDR3aa: CASSWTGPNYGYTF
CDR3nt: TGTGCCAGCAGTTGGACGGGCCCTAACTATGGCTACACCTTC
abundance: .
j_gene: TRBJ1-2
d_gene: .
v_gene: TRBV6-2/TRBV6-3

CDR3aa: CASSWGPGSPLHF
CDR3nt: TGTGCCAGCAGTTGGGGTCCGGGTTCACCCCTCCACTTT
abundance: .
j_gene: TRBJ1-6
d_gene: .
v_gene: TRBV27

CDR3aa: CASSKGTDSGAPGNTIYF
CDR3nt: TGTGCCAGCAGCAAAGGGACGGACAGTGGGGCTCCTGGAAACACCATATATTTT
abundance: few
j_gene: TRBJ1-3
d_gene: .
v_gene: TRBV21-1

CDR3aa: CASSQVADSQKYEQYF
CDR3nt: TGCGCCAGCAGCCAAGTTGCAGACAGCCAAAAATACGAGCAGTACTTC
abundance: .
j_gene: TRBJ2-7
d_gene: .
v_gene: TRBV4-1

CDR3aa: CASSQEPMETGGTEAFF
CDR3nt: TGTGCCAGCAGCCAAGAACCCATGGAGACAGGGGGCACTGAAGCTTTCTTT
abundance: .
j_gene: TRBJ1-1
d_gene: TRBD1
v_gene: TRBV14

CDR3aa: CASTFQETQYF
CDR3nt: TGTGCCAGCACCTTCCAAGAGACCCAGTACTTC
abundance: .
j_gene: TRBJ2-5
d_gene: .
v_gene: TRBV7-2

CDR3aa: CATHNGGGRTGELFF
CDR3nt: TGTGCCACCCATAACGGGGGAGGAAGGACCGGGGAGCTGTTTTTT
abundance: .
j_gene: TRBJ2-2
d_gene: .
v_gene: TRBV6-5

CDR3aa: CASSQDSTGVYGNTIYF
CDR3nt: TGCGCCAGCAGCCAAGATTCGACAGGGGTGTATGGAAACACCATATATTTT
abundance: .
j_gene: TRBJ1-3
d_gene: TRBD1
v_gene: TRBV4-1

CDR3aa: CASSQDRTGYYEQYF
CDR3nt: TGTGCCAGCAGCCAAGACAGGACAGGCTACTACGAGCAGTACTTC
abundance: .
j_gene: TRBJ2-7
d_gene: TRBD1
v_gene: TRBV3-1/TRBV3-2

CDR3aa: CASSSHFQYEQYF
CDR3nt: TGTGCCAGCAGCTCGCACTTCCAGTACGAGCAGTACTTC
abundance: .
j_gene: TRBJ2-7
d_gene: .
v_gene: TRBV7-2

CDR3aa: CASSYSTRGITEAFF
CDR3nt: TGTGCCAGCAGTTACTCGACTCGGGGGATCACTGAAGCTTTCTTT
abundance: .
j_gene: TRBJ1-1
d_gene: .
v_gene: TRBV6-5

CDR3aa: CASSYGVFYGYTF
CDR3nt: TGTGCCAGCAGTTACGGGGTTTTCTATGGCTACACCTTC
abundance: .
j_gene: TRBJ1-2
d_gene: .
v_gene: TRBV6-5

CDR3aa: CASSGRDVNSPLHF
CDR3nt: TGTGCCAGCAGTGGTAGGGATGTTAATTCACCCCTCCACTTT
abundance: .
j_gene: TRBJ1-6
d_gene: .
v_gene: TRBV28

CDR3aa: CASSLSEKVRAFF
CDR3nt: TGTGCCAGCAGTTTAAGTGAGAAGGTTCGCGCTTTCTTT
abundance: once
j_gene: TRBJ1-1
d_gene: .
v_gene: TRBV28

CDR3aa: CASSLSNTEAFF
CDR3nt: TGTGCCAGCAGTTTATCTAACACTGAAGCTTTCTTT
abundance: .
j_gene: TRBJ1-1
d_gene: .
v_gene: TRBV12-3/TRBV12-4

CDR3aa: CASRPGTGYEQYF
CDR3nt: TGTGCCAGCAGACCCGGGACAGGCTACGAGCAGTACTTC
abundance: .
j_gene: TRBJ2-7
d_gene: TRBD1
v_gene: TRBV6-5

CDR3aa: CASSLNADLGIQYF
CDR3nt: TGCGCCAGCAGCTTAAATGCAGATTTAGGCATTCAGTACTTC
abundance: .
j_gene: TRBJ2-4
d_gene: .
v_gene: TRBV5-1

CDR3aa: CASSLRQVSSYEQYF
CDR3nt: TGTGCCAGCAGTTTAAGACAGGTCAGCTCCTACGAGCAGTACTTC
abundance: .
j_gene: TRBJ2-7
d_gene: .
v_gene: TRBV28

CDR3aa: CASSLGGQQPQHF
CDR3nt: TGTGCCAGCAGTTTAGGAGGGCAACAGCCCCAGCATTTT
abundance: .
j_gene: TRBJ1-5
d_gene: .
v_gene: TRBV27

CDR3aa: CASSFKYYPETGRTYEQYF
CDR3nt: TGTGCCAGCAGTTTCAAATACTACCCGGAGACAGGGAGAACCTACGAGCAGTACTTC
abundance: few
j_gene: TRBJ2-7
d_gene: TRBD1
v_gene: TRBV27

CDR3aa: CASSPGQNYEQYF
CDR3nt: TGTGCCAGTAGTCCAGGACAGAATTACGAGCAGTACTTC
abundance: .
j_gene: TRBJ2-7
d_gene: .
v_gene: TRBV19

CDR3aa: CASSPRQFSNYGYTF
CDR3nt: TGTGCCAGCAGCCCTCGACAGTTTTCTAACTATGGCTACACCTTC
abundance: .
j_gene: TRBJ1-2
d_gene: .
v_gene: TRBV9

CDR3aa: CASSSGGREKLFF
CDR3nt: TGTGCCAGCAGTTCGGGAGGGCGAGAAAAACTGTTTTTT
abundance: .
j_gene: TRBJ1-4
d_gene: .
v_gene: TRBV27

CDR3aa: CASSKGEGTYYGYTF
CDR3nt: TGTGCCAGCAGCAAAGGGGAGGGCACGTACTATGGCTACACCTTC
abundance: .
j_gene: TRBJ1-2
d_gene: .
v_gene: TRBV21-1

CDR3aa: CASSYTAGGGELFF
CDR3nt: TGTGCCAGCAGTTACACAGCGGGGGGCGGGGAGCTGTTTTTT
abundance: .
j_gene: TRBJ2-2
d_gene: TRBD2
v_gene: TRBV6-5

CDR3aa: CASSQDSVVNEQFF
CDR3nt: TGTGCCAGCAGCCAAGATTCAGTGGTGAATGAGCAGTTCTTC
abundance: once
j_gene: TRBJ2-1
d_gene: .
v_gene: TRBV14

CDR3aa: CASSPAGLAGGLGTDTQYF
CDR3nt: TGTGCCAGCAGTCCCGCCGGACTAGCGGGGGGGCTTGGCACAGATACGCAGTATTTT
abundance: .
j_gene: TRBJ2-3
d_gene: TRBD2
v_gene: TRBV27

CDR3aa: CASSLGRGGYTF
CDR3nt: TGTGCCAGCAGCTTAGGCAGGGGCGGCTACACCTTC
abundance: .
j_gene: TRBJ1-2
d_gene: .
v_gene: TRBV7-9

CDR3aa: CASSDRGRNSPLHF
CDR3nt: TGTGCCAGCAGTGACCGGGGGCGAAATTCACCCCTCCACTTT
abundance: .
j_gene: TRBJ1-6
d_gene: .
v_gene: TRBV6-1

CDR3aa: CASSGRDVNNSPLHF
CDR3nt: TGCGCCAGCAGCGGCCGGGACGTGAATAATTCACCCCTCCACTTT
abundance: .
j_gene: TRBJ1-6
d_gene: .
v_gene: TRBV4-1

CDR3aa: CSASPGRRETQYF
CDR3nt: TGCAGTGCTAGTCCAGGGAGGAGAGAGACCCAGTACTTC
abundance: .
j_gene: TRBJ2-5
d_gene: .
v_gene: TRBV20-1

CDR3aa: CASSPIGQGSATYEQYF
CDR3nt: TGTGCCAGCAGTCCTATAGGACAGGGATCAGCAACCTACGAGCAGTACTTC
abundance: .
j_gene: TRBJ2-7
d_gene: TRBD1
v_gene: TRBV6-6

CDR3aa: CATRTGVDQPQHF
CDR3nt: TGTGCCACGCGGACAGGGGTCGATCAGCCCCAGCATTTT
abundance: .
j_gene: TRBJ1-5
d_gene: TRBD1
v_gene: TRBV6-5

CDR3aa: CASSDPMGGTSNYGYTF
CDR3nt: TGTGCCAGCAGTGACCCAATGGGAGGGACTTCTAACTATGGCTACACCTTC
abundance: .
j_gene: TRBJ1-2
d_gene: .
v_gene: TRBV6-1